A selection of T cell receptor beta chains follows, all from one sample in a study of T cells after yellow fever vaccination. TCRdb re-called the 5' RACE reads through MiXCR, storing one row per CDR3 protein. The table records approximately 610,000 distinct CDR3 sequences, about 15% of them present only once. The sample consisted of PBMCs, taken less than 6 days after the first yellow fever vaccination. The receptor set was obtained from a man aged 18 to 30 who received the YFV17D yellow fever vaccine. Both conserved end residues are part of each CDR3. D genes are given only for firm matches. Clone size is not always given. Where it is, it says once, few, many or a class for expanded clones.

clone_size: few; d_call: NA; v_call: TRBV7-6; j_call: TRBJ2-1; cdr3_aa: CASSLGGRGPNEQFF; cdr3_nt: TGTGCCAGCAGCTTAGGTGGCAGGGGTCCCAATGAGCAGTTCTTC
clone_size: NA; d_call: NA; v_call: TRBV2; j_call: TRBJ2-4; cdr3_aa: CASSPKGPAKNIQYF; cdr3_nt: TGTGCCAGCAGTCCCAAGGGACCAGCCAAAAACATTCAGTACTTC
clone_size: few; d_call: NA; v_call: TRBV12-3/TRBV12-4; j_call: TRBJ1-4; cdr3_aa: CASRRRVPYAEEKLFF; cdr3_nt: TGTGCCAGCAGACGCCGCGTACCGTATGCCGAGGAAAAACTGTTTTTT
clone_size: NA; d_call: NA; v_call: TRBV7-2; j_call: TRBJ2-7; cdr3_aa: CATQTMGGHYFYEQYF; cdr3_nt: TGTGCCACCCAGACCATGGGGGGCCATTATTTCTACGAGCAGTACTTC
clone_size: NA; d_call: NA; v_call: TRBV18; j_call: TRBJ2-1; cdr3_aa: CASSQVGAYNEQFF; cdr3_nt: TGTGCCAGCTCCCAGGTGGGAGCATACAATGAGCAGTTCTTC
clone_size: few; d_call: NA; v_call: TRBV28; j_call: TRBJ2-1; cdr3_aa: CASSLLLGGNEQFF; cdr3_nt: TGTGCCAGCAGTTTGCTCTTAGGGGGAAATGAGCAGTTCTTC
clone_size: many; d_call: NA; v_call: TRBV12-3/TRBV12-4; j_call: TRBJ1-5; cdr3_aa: CASSLGFPQHF; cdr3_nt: TGTGCCAGCAGTTTAGGGTTTCCCCAGCATTTT
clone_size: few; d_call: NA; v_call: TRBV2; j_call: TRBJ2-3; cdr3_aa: CASSEWTSGADTQYF; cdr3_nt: TGTGCCAGCAGTGAGTGGACAAGCGGCGCAGATACGCAGTATTTT
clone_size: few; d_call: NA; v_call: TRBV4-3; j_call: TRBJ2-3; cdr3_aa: CASSQGFPDTQYF; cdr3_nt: TGCGCCAGCAGCCAAGGTTTCCCAGATACGCAGTATTTT
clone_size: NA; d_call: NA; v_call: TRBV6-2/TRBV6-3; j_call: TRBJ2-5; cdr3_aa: CASSDRDNPGETQYF; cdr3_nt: TGTGCCAGCAGTGACCGGGACAACCCGGGGGAGACCCAGTACTTC
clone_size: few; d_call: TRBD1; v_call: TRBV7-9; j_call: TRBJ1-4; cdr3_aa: CASRGARQGATNEKLFF; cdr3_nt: TGTGCCAGCAGAGGAGCAAGACAGGGCGCAACTAATGAAAAACTGTTTTTT
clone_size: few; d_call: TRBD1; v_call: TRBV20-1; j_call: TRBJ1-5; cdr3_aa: CSARRDSTQPQHF; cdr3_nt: TGCAGTGCTAGAAGGGACAGCACTCAGCCCCAGCATTTT
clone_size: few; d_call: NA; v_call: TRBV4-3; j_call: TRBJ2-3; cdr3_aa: CASSQDWGPGDTQYF; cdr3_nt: TGCGCCAGCAGCCAAGATTGGGGACCGGGAGATACGCAGTATTTT
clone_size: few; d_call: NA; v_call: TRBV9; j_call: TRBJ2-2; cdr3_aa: CASSVEVVGELFF; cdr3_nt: TGTGCCAGCAGCGTAGAGGTCGTCGGGGAGCTGTTTTTT
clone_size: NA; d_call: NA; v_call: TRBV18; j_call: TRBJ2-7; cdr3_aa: CASSLIQGYEQYF; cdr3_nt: TGTGCCAGCTCACTCATACAGGGTTACGAGCAGTACTTC
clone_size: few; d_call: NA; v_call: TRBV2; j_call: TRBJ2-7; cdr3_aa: CASSASHSYEQYF; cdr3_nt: TGTGCCAGCAGCGCATCCCACAGCTACGAGCAGTACTTC
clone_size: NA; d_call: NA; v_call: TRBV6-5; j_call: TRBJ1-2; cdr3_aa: CASSLPGQLRTASTF; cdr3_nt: TGTGCCAGCAGCTTACCAGGACAGCTCCGGACGGCTAGCACCTTC
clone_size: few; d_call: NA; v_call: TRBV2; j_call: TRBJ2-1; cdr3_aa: CASSETVGGGPYNEQFF; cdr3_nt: TGTGCCAGCAGTGAAACGGTGGGCGGGGGCCCCTACAATGAGCAGTTCTTC
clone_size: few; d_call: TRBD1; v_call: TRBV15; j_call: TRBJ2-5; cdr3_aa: CATSRDQQGAGTQYF; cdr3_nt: TGTGCCACCAGCAGAGATCAACAGGGGGCCGGGACCCAGTACTTC
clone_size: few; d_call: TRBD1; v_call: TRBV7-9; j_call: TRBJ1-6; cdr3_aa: CASSLDERQGAF; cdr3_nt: TGTGCCAGCAGCCTAGACGAGAGACAGGGAGCCTTT
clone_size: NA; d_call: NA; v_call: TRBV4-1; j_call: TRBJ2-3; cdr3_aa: CASSQEEGPSTDTQYF; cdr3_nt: TGCGCCAGCAGCCAAGAGGAGGGGCCCAGCACAGATACGCAGTATTTT
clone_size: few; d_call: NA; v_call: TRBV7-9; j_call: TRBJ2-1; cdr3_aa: CASSLAGQQFF; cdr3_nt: TGTGCCAGCAGCTTAGCCGGACAACAGTTCTTC
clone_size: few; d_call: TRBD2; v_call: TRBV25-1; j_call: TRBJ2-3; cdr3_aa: CASSESGGTDTQYF; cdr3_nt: TGTGCCAGCAGTGAAAGCGGGGGCACAGATACGCAGTATTTT
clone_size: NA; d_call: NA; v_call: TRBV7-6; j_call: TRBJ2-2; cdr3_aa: CASSSPRGPNTGELFF; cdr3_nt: TGTGCCAGCAGTAGTCCGCGGGGCCCAAACACCGGGGAGCTGTTTTTT
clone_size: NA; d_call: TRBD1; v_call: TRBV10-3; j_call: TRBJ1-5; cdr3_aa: CAISQTGTGGNQPQHF; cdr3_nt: TGTGCCATCAGTCAAACAGGTACAGGGGGCAATCAGCCCCAGCATTTT
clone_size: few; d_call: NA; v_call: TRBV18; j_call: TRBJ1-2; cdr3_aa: CASSPLQGANGYTF; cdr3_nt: TGTGCCAGCTCACCACTCCAGGGCGCGAATGGCTACACCTTC
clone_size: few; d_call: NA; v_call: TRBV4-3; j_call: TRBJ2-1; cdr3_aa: CASRRTLSSYNEQFF; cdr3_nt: TGCGCCAGCAGGCGGACACTCAGCTCCTACAATGAGCAGTTCTTC
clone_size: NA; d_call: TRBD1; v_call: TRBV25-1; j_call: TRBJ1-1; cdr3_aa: CATEDRGTEAFF; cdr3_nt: TGTGCCACCGAGGACAGGGGGACTGAAGCTTTCTTT
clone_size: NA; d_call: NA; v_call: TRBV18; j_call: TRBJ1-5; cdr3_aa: CASSLETGGNQPQHF; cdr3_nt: TGTGCCAGCTCACTGGAGACAGGTGGCAATCAGCCCCAGCATTTT
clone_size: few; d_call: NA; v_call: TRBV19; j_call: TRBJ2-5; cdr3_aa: CASTGAGETQYF; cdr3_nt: TGTGCCAGTACAGGGGCTGGAGAGACCCAGTACTTC
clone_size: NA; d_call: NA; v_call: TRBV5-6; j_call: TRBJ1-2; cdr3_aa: CASSSYELEANYGYTF; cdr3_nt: TGTGCCAGCAGCTCTTATGAACTGGAAGCTAACTATGGCTACACCTTC
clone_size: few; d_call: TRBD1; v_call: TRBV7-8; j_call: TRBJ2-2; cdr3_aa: CASSTHRGVNTGELFF; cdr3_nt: TGTGCCAGCAGCACCCACAGGGGAGTCAATACCGGGGAGCTGTTTTTT
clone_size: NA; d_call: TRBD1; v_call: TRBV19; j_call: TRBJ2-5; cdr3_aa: CASRPRTGEETQYF; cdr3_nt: TGTGCCAGTAGACCTAGGACAGGGGAAGAGACCCAGTACTTC
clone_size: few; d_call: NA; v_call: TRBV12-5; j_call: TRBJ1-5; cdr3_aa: CASGDRDGSNQPQHF; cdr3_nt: TGTGCTAGTGGAGATAGGGACGGTAGCAATCAGCCCCAGCATTTT
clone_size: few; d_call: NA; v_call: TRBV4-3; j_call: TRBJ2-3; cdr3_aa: CASSQDYTAARTDTQYF; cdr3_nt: TGCGCCAGCAGCCAAGATTATACGGCGGCCCGCACAGATACGCAGTATTTT
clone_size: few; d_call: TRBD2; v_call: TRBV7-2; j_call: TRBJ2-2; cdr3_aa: CASSHGRGTYTGELFF; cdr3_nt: TGTGCCAGCAGCCATGGGCGGGGGACCTACACCGGGGAGCTGTTTTTT
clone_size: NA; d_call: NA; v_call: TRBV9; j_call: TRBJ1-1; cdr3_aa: CASGGGGAMNTEAFF; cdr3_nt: TGTGCCAGCGGCGGCGGGGGCGCAATGAACACTGAAGCTTTCTTT
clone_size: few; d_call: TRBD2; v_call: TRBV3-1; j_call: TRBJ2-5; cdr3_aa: CASRRRGGIGETQYF; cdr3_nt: TGTGCCAGCAGGCGGAGGGGAGGGATTGGGGAGACCCAGTACTTC
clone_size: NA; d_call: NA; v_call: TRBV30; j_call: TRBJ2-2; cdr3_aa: CAWGPGPLIYRELFF; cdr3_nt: TGTGCCTGGGGTCCGGGACCCCTCATCTACAGGGAGCTGTTTTTT
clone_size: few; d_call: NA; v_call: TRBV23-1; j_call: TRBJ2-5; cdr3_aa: CASSQSEEVGYQETQYF; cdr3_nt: TGCGCCAGCAGTCAATCTGAGGAGGTGGGGTACCAAGAGACCCAGTACTTC
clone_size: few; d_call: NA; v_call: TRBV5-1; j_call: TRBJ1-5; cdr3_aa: CASSPGGGLGNQPQHF; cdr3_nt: TGCGCCAGCAGCCCTGGGGGGGGCTTGGGCAATCAGCCCCAGCATTTT
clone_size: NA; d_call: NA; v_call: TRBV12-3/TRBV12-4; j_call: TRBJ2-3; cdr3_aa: CASSRRGDLSDTQYF; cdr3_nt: TGTGCCAGCAGTCGGCGGGGCGATCTTTCAGATACGCAGTATTTT
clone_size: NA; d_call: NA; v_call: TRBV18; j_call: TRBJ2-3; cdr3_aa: CASSPPGEVYTQYF; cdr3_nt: TGTGCCAGCTCACCCCCGGGCGAGGTTTATACGCAGTATTTT
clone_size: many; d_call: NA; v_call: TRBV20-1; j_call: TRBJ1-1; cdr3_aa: CSARFPGRGRVNTEAFF; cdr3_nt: TGCAGTGCTAGATTCCCCGGCAGGGGAAGAGTGAACACTGAAGCTTTCTTT
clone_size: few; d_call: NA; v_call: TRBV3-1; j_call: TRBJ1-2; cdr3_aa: CASSQPQGANYGYTF; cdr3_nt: TGTGCCAGCAGCCAACCCCAGGGAGCTAACTATGGCTACACCTTC
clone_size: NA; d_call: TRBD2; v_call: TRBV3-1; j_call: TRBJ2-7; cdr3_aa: CASSRITGTSGGIYEQYF; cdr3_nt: TGTGCCAGCAGTCGAATTACCGGGACTAGCGGGGGAATTTACGAGCAGTACTTC
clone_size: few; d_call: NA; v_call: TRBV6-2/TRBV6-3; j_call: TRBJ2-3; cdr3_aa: CASSDLQGDTQYF; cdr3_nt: TGTGCCAGCAGTGACCTTCAGGGGGATACGCAGTATTTT
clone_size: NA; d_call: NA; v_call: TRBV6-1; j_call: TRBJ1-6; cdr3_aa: CASMVSVGANSPLHF; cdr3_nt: TGTGCCAGCATGGTCTCCGTGGGAGCTAATTCACCCCTCCACTTT
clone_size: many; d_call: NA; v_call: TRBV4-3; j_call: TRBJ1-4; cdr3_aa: CASSQDWTAMTEKLFF; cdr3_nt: TGCGCCAGCAGCCAAGATTGGACGGCCATGACCGAAAAACTGTTTTTT
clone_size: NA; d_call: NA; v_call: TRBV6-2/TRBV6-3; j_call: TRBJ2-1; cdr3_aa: CASSYGVRVPYNEQFF; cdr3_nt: TGTGCCAGCAGTTACGGGGTCAGGGTTCCCTACAATGAGCAGTTCTTC
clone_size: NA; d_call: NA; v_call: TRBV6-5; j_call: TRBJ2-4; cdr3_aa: CASSPRSNIQYF; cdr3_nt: TGTGCCAGCAGTCCGCGTTCTAACATTCAGTACTTC